The 5 T cell receptor beta chains reported below all come from one sample, sequenced in a study of OX40 agonist ivuxolimab in advanced cancers. The data were produced by immunoSEQ multiplex PCR, yet TCRdb's version contains in-frame clones alone and is incomplete. Among some 110,000 clones, over 85% were seen once, and the ten largest hold roughly 0.15%. Here the sequenced sample was CD4+ or CD8+ T cells sorted from blood, taken in a trial of the OX40 agonist ivuxolimab. All receptors derive from an adult with an advanced solid tumor such as melanoma, head and neck, liver or kidney cancer.

V gene TRBV15 combines with J gene TRBJ2-7; unclear D gene. The CDR3 runs 15 residues. V lost 3 bases and J 2 bases, leaving 14 bases between the germline ends. CDR1 and CDR2 from the germline V gene are LNHNV and YYDKDF (reference sequence). This CDR3 is CATSRGSDPAYEQYF. The CDR3 bases are TGTGCCACCAGCAGGGGATCGGACCCCGCCTACGAGCAGTACTTC.

The V call is TRBV6-5, the J call TRBJ1-1; D gene uncertain. The CDR3 totals 14 residues. Trimming took off 2 bases at V and 6 bases at J, with 13 bases between the two ends. Germline CDR1 and CDR2: MNHEY and SVGAGI. As DNA, the CDR3 is TGTGCCAGCAGTTACAGTGGCAGGTCCTCTGAAGCTTTCTTT. This translates into CASSYSGRSSEAFF.

This chain joins TRBV7-9 and TRBJ1-1, with a possible D match to TRBD1 (5 bases). V shed 1 base and J shed 5 bases, with 14 bases lying between them. In germline, CDR1 is SEHNR, CDR2 FQNEAQ (reference sequence). This CDR3 comprises 15 residues. DNA for the CDR3: TGTGCCAGCAGCTTAGACCAGGGCCGGTATACTGAAGCTTTCTTT. It codes for CASSLDQGRYTEAFF. The variable domain in full, completed from reference TRBV7-9 and TRBJ1-1, reads DTGVSQNPRHKITKRGQNVTFRCDPISEHNRLYWYRQTLGQGPEFLTYFQNEAQLEKSRLLSDRFSAERPKGSFSTLEIQRTEQGDSAMYLCASSLDQGRYTEAFFGQGTRLTVV.

The genes are TRBV6-1 and TRBJ1-1; D is unclear. CDR3 length: 14 residues. Trimming took 7 bases from V and 1 from J, leaving 13 bases between them. CDR1 and CDR2 (germline): MNHNS, SASEGT. CDR3 DNA sequence: TGTGCCAGCACCGAAAGGCGGGGGAACACTGAAGCTTTCTTT. It translates to CASTERRGNTEAFF.

The rearrangement joins TRBV21-1 to TRBJ1-1; TRBD1 reflects the table's D call only, with no check against the DNA. TRBV21-1 is a recognized pseudogene. There are 16 residues in the CDR3. CDR3 coding DNA: TGTGCCAGCAGCCCTAAGGCACAGAACCCGAACACTGAAGCTTTCTTT. Its protein is CASSPKAQNPNTEAFF.